The 23 T cell receptor beta chains below were found in one sample sequenced in a study of T-cell memory formation after mild COVID-19. MiXCR was run by TCRdb on the 5' RACE reads, yielding one entry per CDR3 protein. Among 350,000 to 450,000 distinct CDR3 sequences listed, 25% to 30% were seen once. The sample taken for sequencing was PBMCs or a T cell subset sorted from them (not recorded which). All receptors come from an adult woman who had mild COVID-19 (a few samples of this study predate the infection). Cell type and time point are not known.

For this clonotype: One end of the junction does not line up with germline, which may come from a read error. The gene calls are TRBV7-2 and TRBJ1-1, with D unresolved. The CDR3 has 13 residues. Germline values: CDR1 SGHTA, CDR2 FQGNSA. In DNA form, the CDR3 reads TGTGCCAGCAGCCGGAGGGTCGATACTGAATCTTTCTTT. This sequence encodes CASSRRVDTESFF.

There are a few counts of this clonotype. The V call is TRBV12-3 or TRBV12-4, the J call TRBJ1-5; D is unresolved. CDR3 length equals 17 residues. Trimming cost V 4 bases and J 0 bases, with 16 bases left between them. CDR3 bases: TGTGCCAGCAGTTGGGAGATGGAGGGAGATAGCAATCAGCCCCAGCATTTT. Protein product: CASSWEMEGDSNQPQHF.

This clonotype was seen ten or more times. The chain employs TRBV6-1 and TRBJ1-5; tentatively, D is TRBD1 (6 bases). CDR3 length: 14 amino acids. The germline V gene encodes CDR1 MNHNS and CDR2 SASEGT. Between the trimmed V and J ends, which lost 7 bases and 6 bases, there was a span of 16 bases. CDR3 loop: CASKSDGGRQPQHF. Written as DNA, the CDR3 is TGTGCCAGCAAGTCGGACGGGGGGCGTCAGCCCCAGCATTTT.

A few counts support this clonotype. The rearrangement joins TRBV12-3 or TRBV12-4 to TRBJ2-3; a possible D gene is TRBD1 (5 bases). The CDR3 length is 15 residues. V gave up 8 bases and J gave up 0 bases, with 15 bases separating them. CDR3 sequence reads: CASRSGFPSTDTQYF. The CDR3, as DNA: TGTGCCAGCCGTTCAGGGTTTCCGAGCACAGATACGCAGTATTTT.

The chain has TRBV6-1 and TRBJ2-2; 7 bases are a match to TRBD1. CDR3 length equals 14 residues. V shed 4 bases, J shed 5 bases, and the junction held 4 bases outside the gene matches. Per the germline V gene, CDR1 is MNHNS and CDR2 is SASEGT. The CDR3 nucleotides read TGTGCCAGCAGTGTGTACAGGGGTACCGGGGAGCTGTTTTTT. Translating gives CASSVYRGTGELFF.

This clonotype was counted only a few times. The chain employs TRBV5-1 and TRBJ2-7; D unresolved. Germline V CDR1 and CDR2: SGHRS, YFSETQ. The CDR3 sequence is 13 residues long. V lost 1 base, J lost 2 bases, and 7 bases lay in between. The CDR3 DNA sequence: TGCGCCAGCAGCTTGAGGGCTCCCTACGAGCAGTACTTC. It yields the protein CASSLRAPYEQYF.

This chain connects TRBV7-8 to TRBJ1-1; the match to TRBD1 covers 7 bases. The J segment lost 4 bases and the V segment lost 4 bases, leaving 9 bases of the junction unmatched. Germline V CDR1 and CDR2: SGHVS, FQNEAQ. The CDR3 is 15 amino acids. This chain's CDR3 is CASSSTDRAVTEAFF. Written as DNA, the CDR3 is TGTGCCAGCAGCTCAACAGACAGGGCCGTCACTGAAGCTTTCTTT.

This clonotype was seen a handful of times. The chain is built from TRBV6-5 and TRBJ2-5; weak D call: TRBD2 (5 bases). Germline V lookup: CDR1 MNHEY, CDR2 SVGAGI. The V end lost 7 bases, the J end lost 1 base, and 16 bases lay between the germline ends. The CDR3 contains 15 residues. The CDR3 DNA reads as TGTGCCAGCACAGACCCGAGGGAGCTCCAAGAGACCCAGTACTTC. Translation gives CASTDPRELQETQYF.

This chain connects TRBV6-5 to TRBJ2-3; D gene unclear. Germline V CDR1 and CDR2: MNHEY, SVGAGI. V was pared by 6 bases and J by 4 bases, with 17 bases between. This CDR3 is built from 15 residues. The CDR3 is CASRPLAKAADTQYF. The CDR3 DNA follows: TGTGCCAGCAGACCCTTAGCAAAGGCCGCAGATACGCAGTATTTT.

This clonotype showed up many times. The rearrangement joins TRBV5-6 to TRBJ2-2; perhaps TRBD2 as D (5 bases). Germline CDR1 reads SGHDT; CDR2 reads YYEEEE. The CDR3 runs to 13 residues. Trimming pared 4 bases from V and 4 bases from J, leaving 8 bases between. The CDR3 DNA sequence: TGTGCCAGCAGCGAGGGTGGCACCGGGGAGCTGTTTTTT. This encodes CASSEGGTGELFF.

This clonotype appeared a few times. The J gene is TRBJ1-1, the V gene TRBV7-8, with D maybe TRBD1 (6 bases). The germline CDR1 and CDR2 sequences are SGHVS and FQNEAQ. The CDR3 totals 14 residues. Trimming left V 0 bases short and J 5 bases short, with 10 bases between. CDR3: CASSLARGTTEAFF. Here the CDR3 DNA reads TGTGCCAGCAGCTTAGCGCGGGGGACAACTGAAGCTTTCTTT.

CDR3 DNA sequence: TGTGCCAGCAGTCCCGGGACAGGGCCCACTGAAGCTTTCTTT. It translates to CASSPGTGPTEAFF. J is TRBJ1-1 and V is TRBV6-5, with 9 bases identical to TRBD1. CDR1 is MNHEY, CDR2 SVGAGI, per germline. V was pared by 5 bases and J by 4 bases, with 5 bases of the junction left unmatched. CDR3 length: 14 residues.

This clonotype appeared a few times. This chain links TRBV11-2 with TRBJ1-2; perhaps TRBD1 as D (6 bases). The CDR3 covers 14 residues. The germline V gene has CDR1 SGHAT and CDR2 FQNNGV. The V gene lost 5 bases and the J gene lost 4 bases, with 14 bases spanning the gap. The CDR3 protein is CASSPGGHPYGYTF. CDR3 bases: TGTGCCAGCAGCCCGGGGGGACACCCCTATGGCTACACCTTC.

The chain couples TRBV29-1 to TRBJ2-4, with unresolved D. The CDR3 contains 18 residues. Germline V lookup: CDR1 SQVTM, CDR2 ANQGSEA. Trimming removed 4 bases from V and 0 bases from J, with 22 bases in between. In nucleotides, the CDR3 is TGCAGCGTTGCGTCCTCCGGACCGGGCCCTATAGCCAAAAACATTCAGTACTTC. Protein: CSVASSGPGPIAKNIQYF.

This clonotype was seen a handful of times. The chain has TRBV6-2 or TRBV6-3 and TRBJ1-1; no clear D. Germline V gene sequence: CDR1 MNHEY, CDR2 SVGEGT. This CDR3 spans 14 amino acids. Deletions cut 6 bases from V and 2 bases from J, with 13 bases between. The CDR3 is CASRDRQLNTEAFF. CDR3 nucleotides: TGTGCCAGCAGGGACCGACAATTAAACACTGAAGCTTTCTTT.

The rearrangement uses TRBV20-1 and TRBJ2-6; tentative D call: TRBD1 (6 bases). V was pared by 6 bases and J by 2 bases, with 14 bases between. The V gene's germline CDR1 is DFQATT and CDR2 SNEGSKA (reference sequence). The CDR3 has 15 residues. CDR3 in amino acids: CSATNRDTGANVLTF. In DNA, the CDR3 is TGCAGTGCCACTAACCGGGACACTGGGGCCAACGTCCTGACTTTC.

The CDR3 DNA follows: TGTGCCAGCAGCTTATCATCAACTGAGCAGTTCTTC. It is translated as CASSLSSTEQFF. V is TRBV7-3 and J is TRBJ2-1, with D uncertain. The germline gives CDR1 SGHTA, CDR2 FQGTGA. CDR3 length equals 12 residues. V shed 2 bases and J shed 9 bases, with 8 bases lying between them. The variable domain in full, completed from reference TRBV7-3 and TRBJ2-1, reads GAGVSQTPSNKVTEKGKYVELRCDPISGHTALYWYRQSLGQGPEFLIYFQGTGAADDSGLPNDRFFAVRPEGSVSTLKIQRTERGDSAVYLCASSLSSTEQFFGPGTRLTVL.

The chain couples TRBV11-2 to TRBJ2-1; D tentatively reads TRBD1 or TRBD2 (5 bases each). Germline lookup yields CDR1 SGHAT and CDR2 FQNNGV. V was cut by 6 bases and J by 0 bases, with 18 bases left in between. The CDR3 extends over 17 amino acids. CDR3: CASSGTTGRSSYNEQFF. CDR3 DNA: TGTGCCAGCAGTGGGACGACCGGACGGAGCTCCTACAATGAGCAGTTCTTC.

This clonotype was found a few times. The chain carries TRBV9 and TRBJ2-7; D may be TRBD1 (5 bases). The germline V gene encodes CDR1 SGDLS and CDR2 YYNGEE. V was shortened by 2 bases and J by 3 bases, with 12 bases between the two germline ends. This CDR3 has 14 amino acids. The CDR3 sequence is CASSVSQRGYEQYF. Here the CDR3 DNA reads TGTGCCAGCAGCGTGTCTCAAAGGGGCTACGAGCAGTACTTC.

The table lists this clonotype with a count of one. A junction end diverges from the germline sequence, so it may reflect a read error. The rearrangement joins TRBV12-3 or TRBV12-4 to TRBJ2-1; 9 bases are a match to TRBD2. The CDR3 extends over 16 amino acids. The CDR3 bases are TGTGACAGCAGTTTTCCTGCGGGGGGGCTGGGCAATGAGCAGTTCTTC. This gives the protein CDSSFPAGGLGNEQFF.

This clonotype was seen repeatedly, ten times or more. The J gene is TRBJ1-1, the V gene TRBV5-1; D may be TRBD1 (5 bases). V lost 0 bases and J lost 5, with 11 bases in between. The CDR3 contains 14 residues. Germline assignment: CDR1 SGHRS and CDR2 YFSETQ. The CDR3, as DNA: TGCGCCAGCAGCTTGGGTGGGGGGAGGACTGAAGCTTTCTTT. This gives the protein CASSLGGGRTEAFF. The full variable domain, its missing parts supplied by reference TRBV5-1 and TRBJ1-1, is KAGVTQTPRYLIKTRGQQVTLSCSPISGHRSVSWYQQTPGQGLQFLFEYFSETQRNKGNFPGRFSGRQFSNSRSEMNVSTLELGDSALYLCASSLGGGRTEAFFGQGTRLTVV.

This clonotype was counted a few times. J is TRBJ2-5 and V is TRBV3-1, with no clear D. The CDR3 contains 16 residues. V gave up 3 bases and J gave up 1 base, with 15 bases separating them. Germline-derived CDR1 and CDR2 are LGHDT and YNNKEL (reference sequence). In nucleotides, the CDR3 is TGTGCCAGCAGCCACAGGCCGGACGGATCCCAAGAGACCCAGTACTTC. Protein product: CASSHRPDGSQETQYF.

This clonotype showed up many times. The rearrangement joins TRBV3-1 to TRBJ2-3, with D possibly TRBD2 on 5 matching bases. The CDR3 contains 13 residues. The V gene lost 1 base and the J gene lost 5 bases, with 7 bases spanning the gap. The germline CDR1 and CDR2 sequences are LGHDT and YNNKEL (reference sequence). The CDR3 DNA is TGTGCCAGCAGCCAAGGAGGGAAAGATACGCAGTATTTT. This sequence encodes CASSQGGKDTQYF.